The clone carrying this T cell receptor (beta chain) was picked up many times. The antigen is undetermined. Over 18 months of follow-up, stable hyperthyroidism required that no ophthalmopathy appear. Other autoimmune diseases, uncontrolled infections, pregnancy or lactation ruled patients out of participation. This specimen comes from a study of Graves' ophthalmopathy and Graves' hyperthyroidism. Beta-chain TCR CDR3 regions were amplified from RNA transcripts. A first-round RT-PCR used HTBI primers, followed by a second-round multiplex PCR. Each CDR3 protein gets one entry after TCRdb re-called the multiplex PCR reads with MiXCR. The sample comprises about 390,000 distinct CDR3 sequences, about a sixth of which are singletons, and approximately 2.4% rests with the top ten. CDR1 LNHNV and CDR2 YYDKDF come from the germline V gene (reference sequence). Trimming shortened V by 3 bases and J by 6 bases, and 6 bases separated the two germline ends. CDR3 length equals 13 residues.

Study-wide results and limits: Most expanded thyroid clonotypes above 0.001 frequency also appeared in blood. Ophthalmopathy and stable hyperthyroidism were discriminated by a 13-signature model, with 85% to 90% sensitivity and approximately 78% specificity.

The genes are TRBV15 and TRBJ1-6; D is unclear. The clonotype was recovered from an adult woman with stable Graves' hyperthyroidism. The specimen was peripheral blood. Here the CDR3 DNA reads TGTGCCACCAGCAGGGGCAGTAATTCACCCCTCCACTTT. Amino acids: CATSRGSNSPLHF.